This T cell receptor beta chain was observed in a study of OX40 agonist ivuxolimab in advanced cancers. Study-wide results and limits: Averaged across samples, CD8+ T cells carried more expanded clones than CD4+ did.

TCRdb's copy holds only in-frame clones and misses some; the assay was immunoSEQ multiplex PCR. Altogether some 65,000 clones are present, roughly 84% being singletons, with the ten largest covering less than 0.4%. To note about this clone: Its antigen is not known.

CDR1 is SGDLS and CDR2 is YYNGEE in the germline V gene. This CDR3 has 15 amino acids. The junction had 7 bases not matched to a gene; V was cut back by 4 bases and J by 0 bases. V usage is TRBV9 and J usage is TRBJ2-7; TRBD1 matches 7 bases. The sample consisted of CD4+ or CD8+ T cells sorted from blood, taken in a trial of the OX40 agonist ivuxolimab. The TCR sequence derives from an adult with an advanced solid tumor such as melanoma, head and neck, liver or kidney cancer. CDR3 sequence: CASSKGQVGSYEQYF. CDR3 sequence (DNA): TGTGCCAGCAGCAAAGGACAGGTGGGCTCCTACGAGCAGTACTTC.